These 32 T cell receptor beta chains share one sample of origin, sequenced in a study of shared clonotypes between healthy human individuals. Generated by immunoSEQ multiplex PCR, the TCRdb table keeps only in-frame clones and is missing some. In the table there are approximately 980,000 clones, about 80% of which are singletons. The sample taken for sequencing was memory CD4+ T cells sorted from blood. Subset described: CD45RA-negative fraction. These receptors all come from a man younger than 35 in good health.

The chain carries TRBV4-2 and TRBJ1-1; TRBD1 is a possible D gene (5 bases). The CDR3 is 15 amino acids. Germline lookup yields CDR1 LGHNA and CDR2 YNFKEQ. V dropped 0 bases and J dropped 6 bases, with 14 bases sitting between them. The CDR3 DNA follows: TGTGCCAGCAGCCAAGATGTAGGCGGGACCGCTGAAGCTTTCTTT. The encoded protein is CASSQDVGGTAEAFF.

About this clone: The identical CDR3 is also encoded by other nucleotide sequences in the sample. This sequence joins TRBV25-1 and TRBJ2-2; unclear D gene. Germline V gives CDR1 MGHDK, CDR2 SYGVNS. V lost 5 bases and J lost 6, with 7 bases in between. CDR3 length equals 12 residues. CDR3 DNA sequence: TGTGCCAGCAGTTCGGATCCCGGGGAGCTGTTTTTT. Its protein is CASSSDPGELFF. The whole variable domain, filled in from reference TRBV25-1 and TRBJ2-2, reads EADIYQTPRYLVIGTGKKITLECSQTMGHDKMYWYQQDPGMELHLIHYSYGVNSTEKGDLSSESTVSRIRTEHFPLTLESARPSHTSQYLCASSSDPGELFFGEGSRLTVL.

The chain uses TRBV5-8 and TRBJ2-7; 13 bases are shared with TRBD2. The CDR3 covers 15 residues. V lost 1 base to trimming and J lost 3 bases; unmatched junction nucleotides: 1. CDR1 and CDR2 (germline): SGHTS, YDEGEE. The CDR3 DNA sequence: TGTGCCAGCAGCTTGAGGACTAGCGGGGGCTACGAGCAGTACTTC. It yields the protein CASSLRTSGGYEQYF.

The chain has TRBV7-8 and TRBJ2-3; 8 bases map to TRBD2. V shed 4 bases, J shed 13 bases, and the junction held 7 bases outside the gene matches. CDR3 length equals 12 residues. Germline V gene data show CDR1 as SGHVS and CDR2 as FQNEAQ. The CDR3 sequence: CASSSASGREYF. CDR3 nucleotide sequence: TGTGCCAGCAGCTCCGCTAGCGGGCGCGAGTATTTT.

The chain carries TRBV5-1 and TRBJ2-7, with 7 bases matching TRBD1. J gave up 6 bases and V 3 bases, and 12 bases lay outside the gene matches. Germline V gene data show CDR1 as SGHRS and CDR2 as YFSETQ. The CDR3 has 15 residues. The CDR3 loop is CASSSLRQGKGEQYF. CDR3 nucleotide sequence: TGCGCCAGCAGCTCCCTCCGACAGGGTAAGGGCGAGCAGTACTTC.

The gene calls are TRBV7-9 and TRBJ1-1; no clear D gene. The CDR3 has 17 amino acids. Per the germline V gene, CDR1 is SEHNR and CDR2 is FQNEAQ (reference sequence). V was shortened by 5 bases and J by 1 base, with 20 bases between the two germline ends. In nucleotides, the CDR3 is TGTGCCAGCAGCCTTGGGGTGGTCTCTTTGCCGAACACTGAAGCTTTCTTT. It yields the protein CASSLGVVSLPNTEAFF.

The chain employs TRBV29-1 and TRBJ1-2; a possible D gene is TRBD1 (5 bases). V lost 1 base and J lost 4, with 16 bases in between. The CDR3 sequence is 15 residues long. CDR1 is SQVTM, CDR2 ANQGSEA, per germline. The CDR3 DNA reads TGCAGCGTTGAAGTAATAATCGACAGATTCTATGGCTACACCTTC. Translation gives CSVEVIIDRFYGYTF.

This clone was observed at least ten times. This chain's CDR3 is CASRLRGSVNTGELFF. CDR3 coding DNA: TGTGCCAGCAGGCTTAGGGGGTCGGTGAACACCGGGGAGCTGTTTTTT. V is TRBV28 and J is TRBJ2-2; a possible D gene is TRBD1 (6 bases). The CDR3 length is 16 residues. V dropped 6 bases and J dropped 1 base, with 15 bases sitting between them. CDR1 and CDR2 from the germline V gene are MDHEN and SYDVKM.

The V gene is TRBV30, the J gene TRBJ1-6, with a weak D call TRBD1 (6 bases). The germline gives CDR1 GTSNPN, CDR2 SVGIG (reference sequence). The CDR3 is made up of 12 amino acids. The V end was cut by 5 bases, the J end by 16 bases, with 18 bases between. CDR3 sequence: CAWGNLTGALHF. CDR3 sequence (DNA): TGTGCCTGGGGCAATCTGACAGGCGCGCTCCACTTT.

This clone has only a few counts. The chain links TRBV28 to TRBJ1-1; 8 positions match TRBD1. V dropped 5 bases and J dropped 1; count of bases not matched to a gene: 6. CDR1 and CDR2 (germline): MDHEN, SYDVKM. This CDR3 is built from 15 residues. DNA for the CDR3: TGTGCCAGCAGTACCTCCGGGACAGGGAACACTGAAGCTTTCTTT. This gives the protein CASSTSGTGNTEAFF. Filled out from reference TRBV28 and TRBJ1-1, the complete variable domain reads DVKVTQSSRYLVKRTGEKVFLECVQDMDHENMFWYRQDPGLGLRLIYFSYDVKMKEKGDIPEGYSVSREKKERFSLILESASTNQTSMYLCASSTSGTGNTEAFFGQGTRLTVV.

This clone has just a few counts. The chain uses TRBV7-2 and TRBJ2-1; TRBD2 agrees at 7 bases. The CDR3 covers 16 residues. Germline V gene lookup returns CDR1 SGHTA and CDR2 FQGNSA. The J segment lost 4 bases and the V segment lost 1 base, leaving 7 bases of the junction unmatched. The CDR3 reads CASSLEDGGRYNEQFF. The CDR3 DNA follows: TGTGCCAGCAGCTTAGAGGACGGGGGGAGGTACAATGAGCAGTTCTTC. Full variable domain (missing parts from reference TRBV7-2 and TRBJ2-1): GAGVSQSPSNKVTEKGKDVELRCDPISGHTALYWYRQSLGQGLEFLIYFQGNSAPDKSGLPSDRFSAERTGGSVSTLTIQRTQQEDSAVYLCASSLEDGGRYNEQFFGPGTRLTVL.

As regards this clone: This specimen includes other DNA sequences encoding the same CDR3. The rearrangement links TRBV19 to TRBJ1-1; D gene uncertain. The germline V gene has CDR1 LNHDA and CDR2 SQIVND (reference sequence). Trimming removed 4 bases at V and 7 bases at J, with 10 bases between. This CDR3 has 12 residues. CDR3 in amino acids: CASSTSRGEAFF. The CDR3 region has the DNA TGTGCCAGTAGTACCTCGAGAGGTGAAGCTTTCTTT.

The chain combines TRBV11-2 with TRBJ2-1; D might be TRBD1 (6 bases). This CDR3 has 14 residues. V was clipped by 5 bases and J by 3 bases, with 11 bases between them. Germline V gives CDR1 SGHAT, CDR2 FQNNGV. CDR3 sequence reads: CASSRQENYNEQFF. The CDR3 bases are TGTGCCAGCAGCAGACAGGAAAACTACAATGAGCAGTTCTTC.

The chain is built from TRBV7-8 and TRBJ2-7; no reliable D call. Germline CDR1 SGHVS, CDR2 FQNEAQ. V was trimmed by 5 bases and J by 0 bases, leaving 11 bases between them. The length of the CDR3 is 14 residues. This CDR3 reads CASSRSQSSYEQYF. The CDR3 DNA sequence: TGTGCCAGCAGCAGAAGTCAGAGCTCCTACGAGCAGTACTTC.

The J gene is TRBJ1-1, the V gene TRBV19; D remains unclear. The CDR3 extends over 14 amino acids. Germline V gives CDR1 LNHDA, CDR2 SQIVND (reference sequence). Deletions cut 5 bases from V and 0 bases from J, with 10 bases between. CDR3 residues: CASSSEGLNTEAFF. As DNA, the CDR3 is TGTGCCAGTAGTTCGGAGGGCCTGAACACTGAAGCTTTCTTT.

The rearrangement links TRBV7-2 to TRBJ1-5, with a possible D match to TRBD1 (5 bases). The germline V gene has CDR1 SGHTA and CDR2 FQGNSA. This CDR3 has 16 residues. Trimming removed 4 bases from V and 0 bases from J, with 13 bases in between. Here the CDR3 reads CASSSRGGDSNQPQHF. CDR3 nucleotide sequence: TGTGCCAGCAGCTCCCGGGGGGGAGATAGCAATCAGCCCCAGCATTTT.

This chain uses TRBV5-8 with TRBJ1-1; possible D gene TRBD1, 6 bases. The CDR3 has 15 residues. CDR1 and CDR2 (germline): SGHTS, YDEGEE. V was clipped by 0 bases and J by 4 bases, with 13 bases between them. The CDR3 sequence: CASSLGGAQGTEAFF. The CDR3 bases are TGTGCCAGCAGCTTGGGGGGGGCGCAGGGCACTGAAGCTTTCTTT.

On this clone itself: The sample contains more than one DNA sequence encoding this CDR3. J is TRBJ2-7 and V is TRBV11-3; 7 nucleotides line up with TRBD1. CDR3 length: 14 amino acids. The trim removed 1 base at V and 2 bases at J, leaving 2 bases unmatched. Per germline, CDR1 SGHNT and CDR2 YENEEA. Here the CDR3 DNA reads TGTGCCAGCAGCTTAGGTCAGGGGGCCTACGAGCAGTACTTC. Its translation: CASSLGQGAYEQYF.

In this sample, this clone turned up a few times. The V gene is TRBV6-6, the J gene TRBJ1-1, with D tentatively TRBD1 (5 bases). V was shortened by 7 bases and J by 7 bases, with 16 bases between the two germline ends. Germline-derived CDR1 and CDR2 are MNHNY and SVGAGI (reference sequence). The CDR3 extends over 13 amino acids. This CDR3 reads CASNVLGGGEAFF. CDR3 sequence (DNA): TGTGCCAGCAATGTATTGGGGGGAGGTGAAGCTTTCTTT.

This sequence joins TRBV19 and TRBJ2-6; TRBD1 agrees at 9 bases. CDR3 length equals 17 residues. Germline V gene data show CDR1 as LNHDA and CDR2 as SQIVND (reference sequence). V dropped 7 bases and J dropped 4; count of bases not matched to a gene: 11. The CDR3 nucleotides read TGTGCCAGTACCGGTGGGACAGGGAGTCTGGGGGCCAACGTCCTGACTTTC. Its protein is CASTGGTGSLGANVLTF. The whole variable domain, remainder taken from reference TRBV19 and TRBJ2-6, is DGGITQSPKYLFRKEGQNVTLSCEQNLNHDAMYWYRQDPGQGLRLIYYSQIVNDFQKGDIAEGYSVSREKKESFPLTVTSAQKNPTAFYLCASTGGTGSLGANVLTFGAGSRLTVL.

This rearrangement joins TRBV11-3 to TRBJ2-2; D perhaps matches TRBD2 (6 bases). The V end was cut by 3 bases, the J end by 10 bases, with 9 bases between. Germline CDR1 and CDR2: SGHNT and YENEEA. This CDR3 has 12 amino acids. The CDR3 coding sequence is TGTGCCAGCAGCTTTTGGGGGGAGGAGCTGTTTTTT. Protein: CASSFWGEELFF.

This clone has only one observation. V gene TRBV25-1 combines with J gene TRBJ1-3, with D uncertain. CDR1 and CDR2 (germline): MGHDK, SYGVNS. Trimming pared 0 bases from V and 1 base from J, leaving 7 bases between. This CDR3 spans 15 amino acids. Written as DNA, the CDR3 is TGTGCCAGCAGTGAATACCAGGCTTCTGGAAACACCATATATTTT. Translating gives CASSEYQASGNTIYF.

In its sample, this clone was seen a few times. The rearrangement joins TRBV5-8 to TRBJ2-1; TRBD1 aligns across 10 bases. Trimming at V came to 3 bases and at J to 6 bases, leaving 6 bases not matched to a gene. Germline-derived CDR1 and CDR2 are SGHTS and YDEGEE. The CDR3 length is 15 residues. CDR3 in amino acids: CASSSPGTGANEQFF. CDR3 coding DNA: TGTGCCAGCAGCTCCCCCGGGACAGGGGCCAATGAGCAGTTCTTC. Together with reference TRBV5-8 and TRBJ2-1, the CDR3 gives the full variable domain: EAGVTQSPTHLIKTRGQQATLRCSPISGHTSVYWYQQALGLGLQFLLWYDEGEERNRGNFPPRFSGRQFPNYSSELNVNALELEDSALYLCASSSPGTGANEQFFGPGTRLTVL.

V gene TRBV6-1 combines with J gene TRBJ2-2, with D possibly matching TRBD1 (5 bases). Trimming pared 2 bases from V and 9 bases from J, leaving 19 bases between. The CDR3 totals 16 residues. From germline, CDR1 is MNHNS and CDR2 SASEGT. For the CDR3, the DNA is TGTGCCAGCAGTGAAAAGGTGGGGCAGTTCCACCGGGAGCTGTTTTTT. Translation: CASSEKVGQFHRELFF.

The chain is built from TRBV7-3 and TRBJ2-5; TRBD2 agrees at 9 bases. This CDR3 spans 15 amino acids. Unmatched junction bases numbered 6, after V lost 5 bases and J lost 2 bases. In germline, CDR1 is SGHTA, CDR2 FQGTGA. The CDR3 loop is CASSPLAGPQETQYF. The CDR3 region has the DNA TGTGCCAGCAGCCCCCTAGCGGGACCACAAGAGACCCAGTACTTC.

The V and J genes are TRBV19 and TRBJ2-5; D is perhaps TRBD1 or TRBD2 (6 bases each). V lost 6 bases to trimming and J lost 5 bases, with 13 bases between them. The germline V gene encodes CDR1 LNHDA and CDR2 SQIVND (reference sequence). The CDR3 sequence is 13 residues long. CDR3 amino acids: CASSTTRGETQYF. DNA of the CDR3: TGTGCCAGTAGCACGACTAGGGGGGAGACCCAGTACTTC.

The chain is built from TRBV9 and TRBJ1-4; 8 positions agree with TRBD1. Per the germline V gene, CDR1 is SGDLS and CDR2 is YYNGEE. V gave up 2 bases and J gave up 1 base; unmatched junction bases: 7. This CDR3 contains 17 residues. CDR3 in DNA: TGTGCCAGCAGCGTGGATGCAGGGGGCGGAACTAATGAAAAACTGTTTTTT. Translation: CASSVDAGGGTNEKLFF.

This clone showed up just once. CDR3 DNA: TGCGCCAGCAAAGCCGAGGACTATGGTTCAGAGACCCAGTACTTC. It translates to CASKAEDYGSETQYF. The chain is built from TRBV10-2 and TRBJ2-5, with a tentative D call TRBD2 (6 bases). Germline CDR1 WSHSY, CDR2 SAAADI. The CDR3 has 15 amino acids. Trimming stripped 7 bases from V and 4 bases from J, with 19 bases between.

This chain uses TRBV9 with TRBJ2-3; possible D gene TRBD2, 5 bases. The CDR3 consists of 11 residues. Trimming took 4 bases from V and 5 from J, leaving 5 bases between them. Per germline, CDR1 SGDLS and CDR2 YYNGEE. The CDR3 protein is CASSREDTQYF. The CDR3 nucleotides read TGTGCCAGCAGCCGGGAAGATACGCAGTATTTT.

The chain employs TRBV28 and TRBJ1-2, with D hard to call. CDR1 is MDHEN, CDR2 SYDVKM, per germline. The CDR3 is 11 residues long. The V gene lost 6 bases and the J gene lost 7 bases, with 9 bases spanning the gap. The CDR3 sequence: CASRTLAGYTF. The CDR3 nucleotides read TGTGCCAGCAGAACCCTCGCTGGCTACACCTTC.

The rearrangement uses TRBV6-5 and TRBJ2-1; D is ambiguous. The CDR3 has 15 residues. V dropped 2 bases and J dropped 5 bases, with 13 bases sitting between them. Per germline, CDR1 MNHEY and CDR2 SVGAGI. The CDR3: CASSYLGLAHNEQFF. The CDR3 coding sequence is TGTGCCAGCAGTTACCTTGGTCTGGCCCACAATGAGCAGTTCTTC.

This chain connects TRBV11-3 to TRBJ2-2; tentative D call: TRBD2 (6 bases). Per germline, CDR1 SGHNT and CDR2 YENEEA. Deletions cut 3 bases from V and 1 base from J, with 9 bases between. This CDR3 contains 15 residues. The CDR3 loop reads CASSFHSGNTGELFF. CDR3 nucleotides: TGTGCCAGCAGCTTCCATAGCGGGAACACCGGGGAGCTGTTTTTT.